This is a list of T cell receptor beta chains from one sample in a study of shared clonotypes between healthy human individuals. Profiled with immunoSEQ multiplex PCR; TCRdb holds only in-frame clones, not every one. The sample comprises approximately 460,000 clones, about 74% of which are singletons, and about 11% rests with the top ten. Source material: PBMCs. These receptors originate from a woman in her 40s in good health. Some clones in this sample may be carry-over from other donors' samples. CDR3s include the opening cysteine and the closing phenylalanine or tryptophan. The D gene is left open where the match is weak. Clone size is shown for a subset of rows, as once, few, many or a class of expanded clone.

CDR3: CASSTSLGYEQFF
DNA: TGTGCCAGCAGTACCTCACTAGGGTATGAGCAGTTCTTC
D: .
J: TRBJ2-1
V: TRBV27
size: .

CDR3: CSAPTRGPYGYTF
DNA: TGCAGCGCTCCGACTAGGGGGCCGTATGGCTACACCTTC
D: TRBD1
J: TRBJ1-2
V: TRBV29-1
size: .

CDR3: CASSYGQGGTDTQYF
DNA: TGCGCCAGCAGCTACGGACAAGGAGGCACAGATACGCAGTATTTT
D: .
J: TRBJ2-3
V: TRBV5-1
size: .

CDR3: CASSPRLAGQETQYF
DNA: TGTGCCAGCAGCCCCCGACTAGCTGGGCAAGAGACCCAGTACTTC
D: TRBD2
J: TRBJ2-5
V: TRBV5-6
size: once

CDR3: CAWSGRRGAISDYGYTF
DNA: TGTGCCTGGAGTGGAAGGCGGGGCGCCATTTCCGACTATGGCTACACCTTC
D: .
J: TRBJ1-2
V: TRBV30
size: .

CDR3: CASSKQVGTEAFF
DNA: TGTGCCAGCAGCAAACAGGTTGGAACTGAAGCTTTCTTT
D: .
J: TRBJ1-1
V: TRBV7-3
size: .

CDR3: CASSYGVTGELFF
DNA: TGTGCCAGCAGTTACGGCGTAACCGGGGAGCTGTTTTTT
D: .
J: TRBJ2-2
V: TRBV6-6
size: few

CDR3: CAWETGETGELFF
DNA: TGTGCCTGGGAGACCGGTGAGACCGGGGAGCTGTTTTTT
D: .
J: TRBJ2-2
V: TRBV30
size: few

CDR3: CASSSPGTSGRYEQFF
DNA: TGTGCCAGCAGTTCGCCCGGGACTAGCGGGAGGTATGAGCAGTTCTTC
D: TRBD2
J: TRBJ2-1
V: TRBV28
size: .

CDR3: CASSLAVRGRAHEQYF
DNA: TGTGCCAGCAGCTTAGCGGTACGCGGGAGGGCCCACGAGCAGTACTTC
D: TRBD2
J: TRBJ2-7
V: TRBV7-6
size: .

CDR3: CASSLWRGSSTDTQYF
DNA: TGTGCCAGCAGCTTGTGGCGGGGGTCAAGCACAGATACGCAGTATTTT
D: TRBD2
J: TRBJ2-3
V: TRBV7-2
size: .

CDR3: CASSSPDRAKGNTIYF
DNA: TGCGCCAGCAGCTCACCCGACAGGGCCAAAGGAAACACCATATATTTT
D: TRBD1
J: TRBJ1-3
V: TRBV4-1
size: .

CDR3: CASRVATTGELFF
DNA: TGTGCCAGCAGGGTTGCCACCACCGGGGAGCTGTTTTTT
D: .
J: TRBJ2-2
V: TRBV5-4
size: .

CDR3: CASVPVGPYNEQFF
DNA: TGTGCCAGCGTACCCGTGGGCCCCTACAATGAGCAGTTCTTC
D: .
J: TRBJ2-1
V: TRBV6-6
size: .

CDR3: CASSLEGAYIYEQYF
DNA: TGCGCCAGCAGCTTGGAGGGGGCCTACATCTACGAGCAGTACTTC
D: TRBD1
J: TRBJ2-7
V: TRBV5-1
size: .